This T cell receptor beta chain derives from a study of T cell repertoires in cytomegalovirus infection. In the case of this clonotype: Its antigen remains unknown.

From the reads, TCRdb called clonotypes with MiXCR, one entry per CDR3 protein. The data contain some 400,000 distinct CDR3 sequences, under 40% of them seen just once; the ten biggest clones take up roughly an eighth. Study-wide results and caveats: Cumulative public TCR beta family frequency identified CMV carriers with the relevant HLA. The ex vivo response showed dominance by HLA-C-restricted CMV-specific TCR beta clonotypes.

The clonotype comes from a human donor in good health (CMV status not recorded). Some clones in this sample may be carry-over from other donors' samples. The sequenced sample was PBMCs.

CDR3 residues: CSVRDRQHEQYF. The CDR3 coding sequence is TGCAGCGTCCGGGACAGGCAGCACGAGCAGTACTTC. The chain joins TRBV29-1 to TRBJ2-7, with 8 bases matching TRBD1. CDR1 and CDR2 from the germline V gene are SQVTM and ANQGSEA. The CDR3 loop spans 12 amino acids. The V gene end was trimmed by 6 bases and the J gene end by 5 bases; junction bases not matched to a gene: 6.